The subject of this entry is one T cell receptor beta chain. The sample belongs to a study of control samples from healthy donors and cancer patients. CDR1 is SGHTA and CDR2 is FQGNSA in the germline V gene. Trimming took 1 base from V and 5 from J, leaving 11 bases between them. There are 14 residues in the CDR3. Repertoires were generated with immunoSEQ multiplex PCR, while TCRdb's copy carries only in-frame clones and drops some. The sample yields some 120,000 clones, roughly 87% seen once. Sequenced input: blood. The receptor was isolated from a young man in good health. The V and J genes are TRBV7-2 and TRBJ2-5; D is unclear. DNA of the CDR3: TGTGCCAGCAGCTTAGGGTCCCTCCAGGAGACCCAGTACTTC. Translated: CASSLGSLQETQYF.